Below, 23 T cell receptor beta chains from the same sample are listed, as sequenced in a study of shared T cell receptors in the human thymus. Sequencing was performed with immunoSEQ multiplex PCR; in TCRdb, only in-frame clones are kept and a portion is missing. The sample includes more than 550,000 clones, over 75% of them seen just once. This same sample was also taken into another study, of human thymus T cells.

The sample taken for sequencing was thymocytes. The receptor source for this set is a boy in the first two years of life with a congenital heart defect.

The chain uses TRBV6-5 and TRBJ2-7; no reliable D call. Trimming removed 3 bases from V and 7 bases from J, with 7 bases in between. Germline V gives CDR1 MNHEY, CDR2 SVGAGI. CDR3 length: 11 residues. The CDR3 region is CASSYEAEQYF. DNA of the CDR3: TGTGCCAGCAGTTATGAGGCGGAGCAGTACTTC.

The rearrangement joins TRBV20-1 to TRBJ2-1; no firm D call. The CDR3 runs to 11 residues. The V gene lost 5 bases and the J gene lost 7 bases, with 9 bases spanning the gap. Germline-derived CDR1 and CDR2 are DFQATT and SNEGSKA (reference sequence). The chain's CDR3 is CSARPGNEQFF. CDR3 nucleotide sequence: TGCAGTGCTCGACCGGGTAATGAGCAGTTCTTC.

The chain is built from TRBV2 and TRBJ2-4, with TRBD1 matching 10 bases. After removal of 2 bases from V and 8 bases from J, the junction contained 12 bases not matched to a gene. The CDR3 is 17 amino acids. CDR1 is SNHLY and CDR2 is FYNNEI in the germline V gene. This CDR3 reads CASSERGLGTGEDIQYF. The CDR3 DNA reads TGTGCCAGCAGTGAACGGGGCCTCGGGACAGGGGAGGACATTCAGTACTTC.

This chain links TRBV28 with TRBJ2-7; possible D gene TRBD1, 7 bases. This CDR3 spans 15 amino acids. CDR1 is MDHEN, CDR2 SYDVKM, per germline. V gave up 6 bases and J gave up 2 bases, with 17 bases separating them. CDR3 nucleotides: TGTGCCAGCAGATTTAAACAGGGGAGGCCCTACGAGCAGTACTTC. Protein sequence: CASRFKQGRPYEQYF.

The chain combines TRBV6-1 with TRBJ2-7, with 9 bases lining up with TRBD1. Per germline, CDR1 MNHNS and CDR2 SASEGT. The trim removed 4 bases at V and 7 bases at J, leaving 11 bases unmatched. The CDR3 is 15 amino acids. The CDR3 protein is CASSAPGQGLGEQYF. The CDR3 DNA reads as TGTGCCAGCAGTGCGCCGGGACAGGGATTAGGGGAGCAGTACTTC.

CDR3 residues: CASSRPPGQRKETQYF. In DNA form, the CDR3 reads TGTGCCAGCTCACGACCACCGGGACAGAGGAAGGAGACCCAGTACTTC. V gene TRBV18 combines with J gene TRBJ2-5; 7 bases map to TRBD1. The germline CDR1 and CDR2 sequences are KGHSH and LQKENI. This CDR3 spans 16 amino acids. Losses at the gene ends were 4 bases for V and 5 bases for J; bases not matched to a gene: 13.

This chain joins TRBV4-3 and TRBJ2-2; D is perhaps TRBD2 (6 bases). Germline V CDR1 and CDR2: LGHNA, YSLEER. The CDR3 consists of 20 residues. The ends were cut back, 0 bases at V and 3 bases at J, with 23 bases in the middle. The chain's CDR3 is CASSQDLAHKGLSDTGELFF. For the CDR3, the DNA is TGCGCCAGCAGCCAAGATCTAGCGCATAAGGGGCTGTCGGACACCGGGGAGCTGTTTTTT.

The chain joins TRBV13 to TRBJ1-6, with a weak D call TRBD1 (5 bases). Trimming took 5 bases from V and 7 from J, leaving 12 bases between them. CDR1 and CDR2 from the germline V gene are PRHDT and FYEKMQ (reference sequence). This CDR3 has 14 amino acids. CDR3 DNA sequence: TGTGCCAGCAGCCTCTCCCGGGGGAATTCACCCCTCCACTTT. Amino acid sequence: CASSLSRGNSPLHF.

The table lists this clone with a count of one. The chain carries TRBV2 and TRBJ2-6; no firm D call. This CDR3 has 13 residues. The V gene's germline CDR1 is SNHLY and CDR2 FYNNEI. V lost 11 bases, J lost 3 bases, and 11 bases lay in between. The CDR3 reads CAYFEIGANVLTF. Written as DNA, the CDR3 is TGTGCCTACTTTGAAATTGGGGCCAACGTCCTGACTTTC.

V and J are TRBV11-2 and TRBJ2-2, with 8 bases lining up with TRBD2. The CDR3 has 16 residues. Germline CDR1 reads SGHAT; CDR2 reads FQNNGV. Germline trimming cut 5 bases from V and 4 bases from J; bases unmatched to any gene: 9. The CDR3, as DNA: TGTGCCAGCAGCCCCCCCGGGAGGGCAGGCACCGGGGAGCTGTTTTTT. Translated, it gives CASSPPGRAGTGELFF.

The rearrangement joins TRBV5-1 to TRBJ2-2, with 7 bases aligning to TRBD1. V lost 0 bases, J lost 1 base, and 15 bases stayed unmatched. This CDR3 has 20 amino acids. Germline V gene data show CDR1 as SGHRS and CDR2 as YFSETQ. CDR3 amino acids: CASSLDRWTSGGMNTGELFF. The CDR3 DNA reads as TGCGCCAGCAGCTTGGACCGTTGGACATCAGGGGGAATGAACACCGGGGAGCTGTTTTTT.

The chain recombines TRBV25-1 with TRBJ1-1, with D possibly TRBD1 on 6 matching bases. In germline, CDR1 is MGHDK, CDR2 SYGVNS. V was clipped by 3 bases and J by 4 bases, with 15 bases between them. The CDR3 is 15 residues long. The CDR3 loop is CASSEGHQRGTEAFF. CDR3 coding DNA: TGTGCCAGCAGTGAGGGACACCAAAGGGGCACTGAAGCTTTCTTT.

V gene TRBV27 combines with J gene TRBJ2-7, with TRBD2 matching over 11 bases. This CDR3 comprises 16 residues. Unmatched junction bases numbered 4, after V lost 3 bases and J lost 0 bases. Germline-derived CDR1 and CDR2 are MNHEY and SMNVEV (reference sequence). The CDR3, as DNA: TGTGCCAGCAGTTTTATCGGGACTAGCGGCTCCTACGAGCAGTACTTC. Translated: CASSFIGTSGSYEQYF.

This sequence joins TRBV7-9 and TRBJ2-7; no clear D gene. Trimming shortened V by 2 bases and J by 4 bases, and 12 bases separated the two germline ends. CDR3 size: 14 residues. CDR1 is SEHNR and CDR2 is FQNEAQ in the germline V gene (reference sequence). The CDR3 sequence: CASSLSVPGYEQYF. Written as DNA, the CDR3 is TGTGCCAGCAGCTTATCAGTCCCAGGATACGAGCAGTACTTC.

The CDR3 region is CASSQASGLVLDEQYF. The CDR3 DNA is TGCGCCAGCAGCCAAGCCTCGGGACTAGTGCTCGACGAGCAGTACTTC. The chain uses TRBV4-1 and TRBJ2-7; 8 nucleotides align to TRBD2. Germline CDR1 and CDR2: MGHRA and YSYEKL. V was pared by 1 base and J by 5 bases, with 10 bases of the junction left unmatched. The CDR3 is 16 residues long.

The V gene is TRBV11-2, the J gene TRBJ1-3, with D unclear. Trimming shortened V by 4 bases and J by 0 bases, and 13 bases separated the two germline ends. The CDR3 loop spans 16 amino acids. Germline V gene lookup returns CDR1 SGHAT and CDR2 FQNNGV. The CDR3 spells CASSYGRAHSGNTIYF. CDR3 DNA: TGTGCCAGCAGCTATGGGCGGGCACACTCTGGAAACACCATATATTTT.

The V call is TRBV7-2, the J call TRBJ2-6; maybe TRBD2 (6 bases). Trimming pared 1 base from V and 0 bases from J, leaving 10 bases between. Germline CDR1 reads SGHTA; CDR2 reads FQGNSA. This CDR3 spans 17 amino acids. Written as DNA, the CDR3 is TGTGCCAGCAGCTTAGGGAGGGTCGGCTCTGGGGCCAACGTCCTGACTTTC. This encodes CASSLGRVGSGANVLTF.

The chain carries TRBV9 and TRBJ2-7; possibly TRBD1 for D (6 bases). Germline V gives CDR1 SGDLS, CDR2 YYNGEE. The germline V and J ends were trimmed by 1 base and 5 bases, with 13 bases remaining between them. The CDR3 runs to 14 residues. The CDR3 here is CASSVQGQYDEQYF. The CDR3, as DNA: TGTGCCAGCAGCGTACAGGGACAATACGACGAGCAGTACTTC.

The rearrangement links TRBV28 to TRBJ2-5, with a possible D match to TRBD1 (6 bases). The V end lost 5 bases, the J end lost 1 base, and 17 bases lay between the germline ends. This CDR3 region has 16 residues. The germline V gene has CDR1 MDHEN and CDR2 SYDVKM. CDR3 bases: TGTGCCAGCAGTCCACCTGACCGGGACACCCAAGAGACCCAGTACTTC. It is translated as CASSPPDRDTQETQYF.

There are a few counts of this clone. The V call is TRBV5-4, the J call TRBJ1-1; D is possibly TRBD1 (5 bases). The ends were cut back, 1 base at V and 5 bases at J, with 12 bases in the middle. The CDR3 contains 14 residues. Germline V CDR1 and CDR2: SGHNT, YYREEE (reference sequence). The CDR3 here is CASSLKGKVTEAFF. CDR3 nucleotide sequence: TGTGCCAGCAGCTTGAAGGGGAAGGTAACTGAAGCTTTCTTT.

This clone was seen a single time. The rearrangement links TRBV11-2 to TRBJ1-2; no firm D call. Germline lookup yields CDR1 SGHAT and CDR2 FQNNGV. This CDR3 has 13 residues. Trimming cost V 5 bases and J 3 bases, with 10 bases left between them. The CDR3 protein is CASSAGRHYGYTF. The CDR3 nucleotides are TGTGCCAGCAGCGCGGGCCGTCACTATGGCTACACCTTC.

The chain is built from TRBV4-3 and TRBJ2-1; D perhaps matches TRBD2 (5 bases). The CDR3 totals 14 residues. The V and J ends lost 1 base and 10 bases respectively, with 14 bases between them. The V gene's germline CDR1 is LGHNA and CDR2 YSLEER. CDR3 sequence: CASSQGPGFGEQFF. In DNA form, the CDR3 reads TGCGCCAGCAGCCAAGGGCCGGGGTTTGGAGAGCAGTTCTTC.

This clone was found a few times. The genes are TRBV30 and TRBJ1-2; a weak D match, TRBD1 (6 bases). The CDR3 totals 14 residues. Trimming shortened V by 0 bases and J by 7 bases, and 15 bases separated the two germline ends. The germline V gene has CDR1 GTSNPN and CDR2 SVGIG (reference sequence). The CDR3: CAWSVPQARGGYTF. The CDR3 DNA reads as TGTGCCTGGAGTGTACCCCAGGCCAGGGGTGGCTACACCTTC.